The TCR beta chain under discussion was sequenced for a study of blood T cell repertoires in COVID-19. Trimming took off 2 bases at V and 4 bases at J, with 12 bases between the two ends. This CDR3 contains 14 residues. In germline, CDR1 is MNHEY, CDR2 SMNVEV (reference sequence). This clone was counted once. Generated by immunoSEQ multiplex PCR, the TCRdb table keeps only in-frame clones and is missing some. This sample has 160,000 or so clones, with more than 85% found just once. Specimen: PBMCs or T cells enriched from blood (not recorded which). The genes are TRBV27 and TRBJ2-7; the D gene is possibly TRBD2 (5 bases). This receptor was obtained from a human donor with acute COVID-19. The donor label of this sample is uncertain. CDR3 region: CASSLNGDTYEQYF. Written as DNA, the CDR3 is TGTGCCAGCAGTTTAAACGGGGATACTTACGAGCAGTACTTC.